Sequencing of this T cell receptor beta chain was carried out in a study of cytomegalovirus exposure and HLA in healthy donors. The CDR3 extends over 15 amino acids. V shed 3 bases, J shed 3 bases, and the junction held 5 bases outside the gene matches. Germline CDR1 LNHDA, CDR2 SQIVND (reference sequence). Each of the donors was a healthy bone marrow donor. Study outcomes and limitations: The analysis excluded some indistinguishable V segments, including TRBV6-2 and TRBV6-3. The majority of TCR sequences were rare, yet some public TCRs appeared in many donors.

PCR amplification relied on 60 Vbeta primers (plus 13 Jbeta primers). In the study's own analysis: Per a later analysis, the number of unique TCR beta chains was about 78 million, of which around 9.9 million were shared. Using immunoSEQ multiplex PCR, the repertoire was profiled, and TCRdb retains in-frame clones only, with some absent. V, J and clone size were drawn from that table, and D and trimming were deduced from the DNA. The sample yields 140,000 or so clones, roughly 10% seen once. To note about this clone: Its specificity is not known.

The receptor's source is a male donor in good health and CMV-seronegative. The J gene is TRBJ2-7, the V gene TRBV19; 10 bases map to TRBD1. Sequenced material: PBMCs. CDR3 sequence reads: CASSIQGTGVYEQYF. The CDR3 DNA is TGTGCCAGTAGTATTCAGGGGACAGGGGTCTACGAGCAGTACTTC. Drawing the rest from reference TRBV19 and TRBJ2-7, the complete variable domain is DGGITQSPKYLFRKEGQNVTLSCEQNLNHDAMYWYRQDPGQGLRLIYYSQIVNDFQKGDIAEGYSVSREKKESFPLTVTSAQKNPTAFYLCASSIQGTGVYEQYFGPGTRLTVT.